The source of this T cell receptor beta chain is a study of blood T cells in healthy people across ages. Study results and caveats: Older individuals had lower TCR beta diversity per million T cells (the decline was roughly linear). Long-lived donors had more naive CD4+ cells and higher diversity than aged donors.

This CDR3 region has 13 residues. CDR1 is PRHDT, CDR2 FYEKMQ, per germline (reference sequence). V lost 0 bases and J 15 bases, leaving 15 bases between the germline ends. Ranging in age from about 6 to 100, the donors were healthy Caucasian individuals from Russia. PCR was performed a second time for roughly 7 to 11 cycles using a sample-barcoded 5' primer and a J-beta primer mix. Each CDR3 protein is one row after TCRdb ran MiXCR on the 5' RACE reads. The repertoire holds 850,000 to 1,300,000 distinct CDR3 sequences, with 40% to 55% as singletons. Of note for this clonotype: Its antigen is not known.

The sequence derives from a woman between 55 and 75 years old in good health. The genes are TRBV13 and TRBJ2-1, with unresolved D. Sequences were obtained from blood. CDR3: CASSLGLGSELFF. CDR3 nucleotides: TGTGCCAGCAGCTTAGGCCTAGGCAGCGAACTGTTCTTC.